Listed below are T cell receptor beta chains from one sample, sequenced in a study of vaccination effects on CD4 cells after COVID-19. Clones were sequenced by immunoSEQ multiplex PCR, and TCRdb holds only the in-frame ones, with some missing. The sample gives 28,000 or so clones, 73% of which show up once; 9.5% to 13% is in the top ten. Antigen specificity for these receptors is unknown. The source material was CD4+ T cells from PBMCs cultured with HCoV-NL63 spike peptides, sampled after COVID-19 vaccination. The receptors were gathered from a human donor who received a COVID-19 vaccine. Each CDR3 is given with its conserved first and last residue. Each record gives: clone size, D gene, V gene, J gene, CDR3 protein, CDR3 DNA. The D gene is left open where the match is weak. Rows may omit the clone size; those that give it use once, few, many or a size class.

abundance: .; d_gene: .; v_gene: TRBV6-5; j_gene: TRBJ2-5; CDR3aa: CASRNQETQYF; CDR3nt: TGTGCCAGCAGAAACCAAGAGACCCAGTACTTC
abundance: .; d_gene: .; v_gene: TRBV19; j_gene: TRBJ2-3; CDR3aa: CASSSLGTTGTDTQYF; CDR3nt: TGTGCCAGTAGTTCACTAGGGACCACAGGCACAGATACGCAGTATTTT
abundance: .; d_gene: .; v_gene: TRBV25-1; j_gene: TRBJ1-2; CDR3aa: CASSEVYGGTGYTF; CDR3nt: TGTGCCAGCAGTGAAGTTTATGGAGGGACTGGCTACACCTTC
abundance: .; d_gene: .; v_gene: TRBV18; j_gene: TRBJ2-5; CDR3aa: CASSPSETQYF; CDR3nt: TGTGCCAGCTCACCTTCAGAGACCCAGTACTTC
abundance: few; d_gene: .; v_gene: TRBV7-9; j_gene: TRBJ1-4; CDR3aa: CASSLGTGEKLFF; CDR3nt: TGTGCCAGCAGCTTAGGGACGGGCGAAAAACTGTTTTTT
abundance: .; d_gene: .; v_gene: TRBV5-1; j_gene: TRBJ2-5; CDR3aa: CASSLQETQYF; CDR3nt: TGCGCCAGCAGCTTGCAAGAGACCCAGTACTTC
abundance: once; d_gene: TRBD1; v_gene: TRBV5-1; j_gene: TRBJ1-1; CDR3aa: CASSADRGLNTEAFF; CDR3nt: TGCGCCAGCAGCGCGGACAGGGGGCTGAACACTGAAGCTTTCTTT
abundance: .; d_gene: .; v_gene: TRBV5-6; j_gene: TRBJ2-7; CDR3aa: CASSPPSGSVYEQYF; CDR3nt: TGTGCCAGCAGCCCCCCGAGTGGCTCCGTCTACGAGCAGTACTTC
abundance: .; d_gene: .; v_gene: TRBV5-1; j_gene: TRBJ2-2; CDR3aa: CASSLVPRTGELFF; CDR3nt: TGCGCCAGCAGCTTGGTGCCGCGCACCGGGGAGCTGTTTTTT
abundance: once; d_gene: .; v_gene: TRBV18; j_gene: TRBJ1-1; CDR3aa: CASSPGVPGNTEAFF; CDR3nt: TGTGCCAGCTCACCGGGTGTACCTGGTAACACTGAAGCTTTCTTT
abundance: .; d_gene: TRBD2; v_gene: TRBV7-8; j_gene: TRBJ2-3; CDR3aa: CASSLLGTSGTDTQYF; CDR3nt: TGTGCCAGCAGCTTACTAGGGACTAGCGGCACAGATACGCAGTATTTT
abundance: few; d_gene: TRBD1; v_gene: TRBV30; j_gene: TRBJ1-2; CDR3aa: CAWSPGQVYGYTF; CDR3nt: TGTGCCTGGAGTCCGGGACAGGTCTATGGCTACACCTTC
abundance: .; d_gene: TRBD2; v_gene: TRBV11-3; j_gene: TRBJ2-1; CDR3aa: CASSLEAGGYNEQFF; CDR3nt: TGTGCCAGCAGCTTAGAAGCGGGAGGGTACAATGAGCAGTTCTTC
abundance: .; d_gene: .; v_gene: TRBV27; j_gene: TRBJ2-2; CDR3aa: CASSLAAGELFF; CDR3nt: TGTGCCAGCAGTTTAGCAGCCGGGGAGCTGTTTTTT
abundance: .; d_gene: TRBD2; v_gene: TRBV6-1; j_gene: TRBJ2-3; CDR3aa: CASSEAPTSGEGDTQYF; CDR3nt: TGTGCCAGCAGTGAAGCGCCGACTAGCGGGGAAGGAGATACGCAGTATTTT
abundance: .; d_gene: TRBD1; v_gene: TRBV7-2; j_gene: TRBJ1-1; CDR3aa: CASGRQGADTEAFF; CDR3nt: TGTGCCAGCGGAAGACAGGGGGCTGACACTGAAGCTTTCTTT
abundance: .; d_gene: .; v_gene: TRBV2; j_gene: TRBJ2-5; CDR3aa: CASSDQGSETQYF; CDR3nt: TGTGCCAGCAGTGACCAGGGGAGCGAGACCCAGTACTTC
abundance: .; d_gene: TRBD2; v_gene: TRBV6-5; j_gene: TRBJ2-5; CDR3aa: CASSYSMAGGPETQYF; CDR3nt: TGTGCCAGCAGTTACTCGATGGCGGGGGGGCCGGAGACCCAGTACTTC
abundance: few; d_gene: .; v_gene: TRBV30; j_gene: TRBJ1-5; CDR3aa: CAWSRQTANQPQHF; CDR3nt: TGTGCCTGGAGTCGCCAGACAGCGAATCAGCCCCAGCATTTT
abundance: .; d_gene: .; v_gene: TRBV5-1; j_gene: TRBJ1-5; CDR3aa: CASSLLRGGNQPQHF; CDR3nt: TGCGCCAGCAGCTTGCTGAGGGGGGGCAATCAGCCCCAGCATTTT
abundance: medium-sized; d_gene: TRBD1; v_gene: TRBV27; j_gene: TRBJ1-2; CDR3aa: CASSLRGQDGYTF; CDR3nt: TGTGCCAGCAGCCTCAGGGGGCAGGATGGCTACACCTTC
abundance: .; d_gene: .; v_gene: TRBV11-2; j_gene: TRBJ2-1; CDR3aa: CASSPARLREFF; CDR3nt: TGTGCCAGCAGCCCAGCCCGGTTAAGGGAGTTCTTC
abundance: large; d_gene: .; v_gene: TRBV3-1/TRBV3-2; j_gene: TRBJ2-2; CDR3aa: CASTLGVHTGELFF; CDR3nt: TGTGCCAGCACCCTTGGGGTGCACACCGGGGAGCTGTTTTTT
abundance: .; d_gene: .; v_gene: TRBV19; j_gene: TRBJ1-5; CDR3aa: CASSVPRGGSLSNQPQHF; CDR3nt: TGTGCCAGTAGTGTACCTAGGGGGGGCTCACTCAGCAATCAGCCCCAGCATTTT
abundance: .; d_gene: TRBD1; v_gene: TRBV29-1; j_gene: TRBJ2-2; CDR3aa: CSVEDPSYTGDTGELFF; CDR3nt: TGCAGCGTTGAAGACCCATCTTACACAGGGGACACCGGGGAGCTGTTTTTT
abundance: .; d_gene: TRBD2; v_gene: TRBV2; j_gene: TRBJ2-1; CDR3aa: CASSERPSGGINEQFF; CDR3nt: TGTGCCAGCAGTGAAAGGCCTAGCGGGGGGATCAATGAGCAGTTCTTC
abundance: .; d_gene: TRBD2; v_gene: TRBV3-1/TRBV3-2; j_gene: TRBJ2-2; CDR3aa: CASSLKRGPGVGELFF; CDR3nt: TGTGCCAGCAGCCTCAAGCGGGGGCCAGGGGTCGGGGAGCTGTTTTTT
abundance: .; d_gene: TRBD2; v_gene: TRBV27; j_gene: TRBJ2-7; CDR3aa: CASSLKDSRTSGAYEQYF; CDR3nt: TGTGCCAGCAGTTTAAAGGACAGTCGGACTAGCGGGGCCTACGAGCAGTACTTC
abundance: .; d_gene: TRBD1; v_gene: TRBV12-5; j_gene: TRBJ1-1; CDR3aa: CASGRGTGGTEAFF; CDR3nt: TGTGCTAGTGGCCGTGGGACAGGGGGCACTGAAGCTTTCTTT
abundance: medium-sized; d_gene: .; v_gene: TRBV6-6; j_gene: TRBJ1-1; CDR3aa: CASSYLVGGGTEAFF; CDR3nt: TGTGCCAGCAGTTACTTGGTGGGGGGCGGCACTGAAGCTTTCTTT
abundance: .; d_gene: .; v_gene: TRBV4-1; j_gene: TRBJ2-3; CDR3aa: CASRDTGLVLTDTQYF; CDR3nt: TGCGCCAGCAGAGATACAGGGTTGGTGCTAACAGATACGCAGTATTTT
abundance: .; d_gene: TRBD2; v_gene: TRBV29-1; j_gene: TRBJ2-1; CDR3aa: CSVDPTSGSLLGPREQFF; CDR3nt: TGCAGCGTTGACCCGACTAGCGGGTCCCTCTTGGGGCCGAGGGAGCAGTTCTTC
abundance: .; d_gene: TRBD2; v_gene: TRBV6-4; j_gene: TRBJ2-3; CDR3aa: CASSDSSGGADTQYF; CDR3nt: TGTGCCAGCAGTGACTCTAGCGGGGGGGCCGATACGCAGTATTTT
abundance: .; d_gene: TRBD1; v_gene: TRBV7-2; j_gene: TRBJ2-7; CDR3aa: CASSYRDRGIYEQYF; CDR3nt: TGTGCCAGCAGCTACCGGGACAGGGGGATCTACGAGCAGTACTTC
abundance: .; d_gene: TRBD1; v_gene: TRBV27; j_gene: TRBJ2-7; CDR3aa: CASSVRDRAYEQYF; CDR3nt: TGTGCCAGCAGTGTTCGGGACAGGGCCTACGAGCAGTACTTC
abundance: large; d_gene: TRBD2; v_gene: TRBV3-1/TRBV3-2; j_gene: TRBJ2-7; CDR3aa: CASSQGVVAGAYEQYF; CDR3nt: TGTGCCAGCAGCCAAGGTGTCGTAGCGGGAGCCTACGAGCAGTACTTC
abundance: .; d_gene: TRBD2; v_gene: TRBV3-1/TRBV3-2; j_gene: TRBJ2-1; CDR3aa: CASGLAGDNEQFF; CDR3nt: TGTGCCAGCGGACTAGCGGGGGACAATGAGCAGTTCTTC
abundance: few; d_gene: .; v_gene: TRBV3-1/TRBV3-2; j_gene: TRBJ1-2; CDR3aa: CASSQGALGGYTF; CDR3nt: TGTGCCAGCAGCCAAGGGGCCCTCGGAGGCTACACCTTC
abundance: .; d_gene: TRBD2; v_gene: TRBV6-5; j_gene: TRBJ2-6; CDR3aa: CASRSGRGGANVLTF; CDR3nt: TGTGCCAGCAGGAGTGGGAGGGGTGGGGCCAACGTCCTGACTTTC
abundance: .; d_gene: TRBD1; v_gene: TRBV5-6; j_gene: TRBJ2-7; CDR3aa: CASSPGQDEQYF; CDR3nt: TGTGCCAGCAGCCCCGGACAGGACGAGCAGTACTTC
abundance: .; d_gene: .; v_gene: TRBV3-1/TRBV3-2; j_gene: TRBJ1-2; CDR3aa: CASSQGFYGYTF; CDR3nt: TGTGCCAGCAGCCAAGGTTTCTATGGCTACACCTTC
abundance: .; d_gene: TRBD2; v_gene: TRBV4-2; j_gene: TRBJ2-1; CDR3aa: CASSQEGLAGSEQFF; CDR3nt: TGTGCCAGCAGCCAAGAGGGACTAGCGGGGTCTGAGCAGTTCTTC
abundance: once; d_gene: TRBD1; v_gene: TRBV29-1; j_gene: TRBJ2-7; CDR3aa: CSVGRDSYEQYF; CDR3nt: TGCAGCGTTGGAAGGGACAGTTACGAGCAGTACTTC
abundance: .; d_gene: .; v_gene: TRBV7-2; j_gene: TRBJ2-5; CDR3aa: CASSLAGGETQYF; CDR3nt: TGTGCCAGCAGCTTAGCCGGGGGTGAGACCCAGTACTTC
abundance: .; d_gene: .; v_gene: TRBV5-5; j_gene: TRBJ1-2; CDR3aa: CASSLTESFYGYTF; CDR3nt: TGTGCCAGCAGCTTGACCGAATCTTTTTATGGCTACACCTTC
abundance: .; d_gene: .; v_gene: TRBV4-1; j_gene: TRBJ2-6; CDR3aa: CASKYEGSGANVLTF; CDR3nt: TGCGCCAGCAAATATGAGGGGTCTGGGGCCAACGTCCTGACTTTC
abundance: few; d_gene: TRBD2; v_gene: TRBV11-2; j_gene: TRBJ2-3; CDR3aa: CASGVGLAGVGTDTQYF; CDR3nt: TGTGCCAGCGGAGTGGGACTAGCGGGGGTGGGCACAGATACGCAGTATTTT
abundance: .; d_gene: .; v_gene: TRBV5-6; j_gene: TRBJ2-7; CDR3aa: CASSLMRGEQYF; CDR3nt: TGTGCCAGCAGCTTGATGAGGGGCGAGCAGTACTTC
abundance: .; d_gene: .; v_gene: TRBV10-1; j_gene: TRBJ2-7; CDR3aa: CASRAGPSSYEQYF; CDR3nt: TGCGCCAGCAGGGCAGGGCCCAGCTCCTACGAGCAGTACTTC
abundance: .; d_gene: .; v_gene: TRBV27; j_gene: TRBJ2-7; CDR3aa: CASSPRGPEGDEQYF; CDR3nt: TGTGCCAGCAGCCCCCGGGGGCCGGAGGGGGACGAGCAGTACTTC
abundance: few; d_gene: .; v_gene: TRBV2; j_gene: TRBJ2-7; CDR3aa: CASRLISYEQYF; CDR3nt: TGTGCCAGCAGATTGATCTCCTACGAGCAGTACTTC
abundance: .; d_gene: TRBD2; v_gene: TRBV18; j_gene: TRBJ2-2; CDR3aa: CASSPFISLADNTGELFF; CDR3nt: TGTGCCAGCTCACCTTTTATATCCCTAGCGGATAACACCGGGGAGCTGTTTTTT
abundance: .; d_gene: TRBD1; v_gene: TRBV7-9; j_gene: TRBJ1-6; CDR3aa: CASSLGGTGVFPLHF; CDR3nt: TGTGCCAGCAGCTTAGGGGGGACAGGGGTTTTTCCCCTCCACTTT
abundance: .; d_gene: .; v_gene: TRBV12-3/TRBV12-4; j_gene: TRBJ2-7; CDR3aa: CASSFGSSYEQYF; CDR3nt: TGTGCCAGCAGTTTCGGTAGCTCCTACGAGCAGTACTTC
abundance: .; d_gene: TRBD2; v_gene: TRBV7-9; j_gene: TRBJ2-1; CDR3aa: CASSLSGMHNEQFF; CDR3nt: TGTGCCAGCAGCCTCAGCGGGATGCACAATGAGCAGTTCTTC
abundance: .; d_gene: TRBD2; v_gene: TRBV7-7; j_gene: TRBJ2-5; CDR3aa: CASSLAAGGDSETQYF; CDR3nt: TGTGCCAGCAGCTTAGCGGCGGGGGGGGATTCAGAGACCCAGTACTTC
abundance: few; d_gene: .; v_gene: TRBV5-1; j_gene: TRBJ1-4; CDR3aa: CASSLAEVANEKLFF; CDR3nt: TGCGCCAGCAGCTTGGCTGAAGTCGCTAATGAAAAACTGTTTTTT
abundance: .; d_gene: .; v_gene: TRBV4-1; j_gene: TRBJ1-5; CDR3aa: CASSQEWRDNQPQHF; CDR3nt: TGCGCCAGCAGCCAAGAATGGAGAGATAATCAGCCCCAGCATTTT
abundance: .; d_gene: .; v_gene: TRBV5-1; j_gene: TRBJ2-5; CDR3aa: CASSLTFETQYF; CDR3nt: TGCGCCAGCAGCTTGACCTTTGAAACCCAGTACTTC